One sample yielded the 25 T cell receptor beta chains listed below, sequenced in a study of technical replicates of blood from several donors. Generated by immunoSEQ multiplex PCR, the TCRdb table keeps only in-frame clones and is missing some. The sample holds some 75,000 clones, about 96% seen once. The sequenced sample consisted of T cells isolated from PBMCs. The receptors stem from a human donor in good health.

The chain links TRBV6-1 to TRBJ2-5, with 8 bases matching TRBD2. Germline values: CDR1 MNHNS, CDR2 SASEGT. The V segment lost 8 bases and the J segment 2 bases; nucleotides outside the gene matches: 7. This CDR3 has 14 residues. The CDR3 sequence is CASSLAGLQETQYF. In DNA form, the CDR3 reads TGTGCCAGCTCTCTAGCGGGTCTACAAGAGACCCAGTACTTC.

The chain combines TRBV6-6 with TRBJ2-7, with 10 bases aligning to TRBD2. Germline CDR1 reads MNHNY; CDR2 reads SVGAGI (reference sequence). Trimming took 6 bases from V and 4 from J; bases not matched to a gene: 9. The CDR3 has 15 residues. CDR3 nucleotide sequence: TGTGCCAGCAGGTCCGCAGCGGGAGGGCCTTACGAGCAGTACTTC. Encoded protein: CASRSAAGGPYEQYF.

CDR3 loop: CASSQGLLYGYTF. Written as DNA, the CDR3 is TGTGCCAGCAGCCAAGGACTCCTCTATGGCTACACCTTC. The chain employs TRBV4-2 and TRBJ1-2; D gene ambiguous. The V gene's germline CDR1 is LGHNA and CDR2 YNFKEQ. Deletions cut 1 base from V and 4 bases from J, with 7 bases between. The CDR3 is 13 amino acids.

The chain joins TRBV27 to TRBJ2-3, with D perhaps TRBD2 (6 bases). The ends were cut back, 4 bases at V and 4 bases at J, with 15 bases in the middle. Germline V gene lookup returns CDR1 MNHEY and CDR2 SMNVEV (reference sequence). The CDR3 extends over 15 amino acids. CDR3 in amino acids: CASSWTGTQADTQYF. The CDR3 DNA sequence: TGTGCCAGCAGTTGGACCGGGACTCAGGCAGATACGCAGTATTTT.

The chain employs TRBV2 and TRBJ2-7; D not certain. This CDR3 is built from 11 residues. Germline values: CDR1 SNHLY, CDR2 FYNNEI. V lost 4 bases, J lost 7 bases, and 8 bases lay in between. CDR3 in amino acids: CASSVYDEQYF. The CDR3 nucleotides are TGTGCCAGCAGTGTCTACGATGAGCAGTACTTC. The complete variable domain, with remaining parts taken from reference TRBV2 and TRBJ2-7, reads EPEVTQTPSHQVTQMGQEVILRCVPISNHLYFYWYRQILGQKVEFLVSFYNNEISEKSEIFDDQFSVERPDGSNFTLKIRSTKLEDSAMYFCASSVYDEQYFGPGTRLTVT.

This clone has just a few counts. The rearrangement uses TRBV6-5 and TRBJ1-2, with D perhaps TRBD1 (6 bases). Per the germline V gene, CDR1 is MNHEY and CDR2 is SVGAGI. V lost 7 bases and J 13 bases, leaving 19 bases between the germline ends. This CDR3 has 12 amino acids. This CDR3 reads CASIHPSGTSTF. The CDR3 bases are TGTGCCAGCATCCATCCGTCCGGGACATCCACCTTC.

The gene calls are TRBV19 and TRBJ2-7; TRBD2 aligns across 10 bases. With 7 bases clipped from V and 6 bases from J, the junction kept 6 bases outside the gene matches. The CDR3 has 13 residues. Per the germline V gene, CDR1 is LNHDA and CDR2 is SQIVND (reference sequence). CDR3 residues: CASKSGRAGEQYF. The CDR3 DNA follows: TGTGCCAGTAAAAGCGGGAGGGCGGGCGAGCAGTACTTC.

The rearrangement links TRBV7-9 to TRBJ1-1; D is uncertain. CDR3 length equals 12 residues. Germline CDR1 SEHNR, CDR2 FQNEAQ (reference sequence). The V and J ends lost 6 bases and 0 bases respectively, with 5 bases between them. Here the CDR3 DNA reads TGTGCCAGCAGAGACATGAACACTGAAGCTTTCTTT. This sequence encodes CASRDMNTEAFF.

The DNA of the CDR3 is TGTGCCAGCCGATGGAGTTCAAAGAGCTCCTACGAGCAGTACTTC. This encodes CASRWSSKSSYEQYF. The chain carries TRBV27 and TRBJ2-7; D is undetermined. The CDR3 has 15 amino acids. Germline V lookup: CDR1 MNHEY, CDR2 SMNVEV (reference sequence). V shed 8 bases and J shed 0 bases, with 17 bases lying between them.

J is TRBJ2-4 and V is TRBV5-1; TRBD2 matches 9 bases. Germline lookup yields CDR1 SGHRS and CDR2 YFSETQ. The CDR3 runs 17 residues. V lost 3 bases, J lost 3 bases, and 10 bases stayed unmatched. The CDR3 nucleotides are TGCGCCAGCAGCTACTCGCGGGAGGGCCTGGGCAAAAACATTCAGTACTTC. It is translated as CASSYSREGLGKNIQYF.

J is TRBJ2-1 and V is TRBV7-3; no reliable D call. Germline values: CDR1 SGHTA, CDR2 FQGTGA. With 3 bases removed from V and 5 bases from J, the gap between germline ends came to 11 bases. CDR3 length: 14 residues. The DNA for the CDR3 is TGTGCCAGCAGCTTCTTAGACAATGACAATGAGCAGTTCTTC. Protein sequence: CASSFLDNDNEQFF.

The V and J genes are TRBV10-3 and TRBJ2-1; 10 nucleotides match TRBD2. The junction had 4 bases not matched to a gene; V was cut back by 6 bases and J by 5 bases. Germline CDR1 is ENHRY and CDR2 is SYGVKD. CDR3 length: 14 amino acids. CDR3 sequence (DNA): TGTGCCATCAGGGGAGCGGGAGGGAACAATGAGCAGTTCTTC. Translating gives CAIRGAGGNNEQFF.

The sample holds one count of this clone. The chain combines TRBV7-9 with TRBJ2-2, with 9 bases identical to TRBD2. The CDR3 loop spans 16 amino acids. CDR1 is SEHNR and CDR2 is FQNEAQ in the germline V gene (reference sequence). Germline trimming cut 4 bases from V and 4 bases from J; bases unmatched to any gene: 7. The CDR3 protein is CASSSVAGVRTGELFF. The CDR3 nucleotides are TGTGCCAGCAGCTCCGTAGCGGGAGTGCGCACCGGGGAGCTGTTTTTT. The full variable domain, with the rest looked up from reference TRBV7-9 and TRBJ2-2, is DTGVSQNPRHKITKRGQNVTFRCDPISEHNRLYWYRQTLGQGPEFLTYFQNEAQLEKSRLLSDRFSAERPKGSFSTLEIQRTEQGDSAMYLCASSSVAGVRTGELFFGEGSRLTVL.

The CDR3 region has the DNA TGCAGCGTTACAACCAGGGGCCTGCAGTACTTC. It is translated as CSVTTRGLQYF. The genes are TRBV29-1 and TRBJ2-7; tentatively, D is TRBD1 (6 bases). Trimming took off 5 bases at V and 9 bases at J, with 14 bases between the two ends. CDR3 length: 11 amino acids. Per the germline V gene, CDR1 is SQVTM and CDR2 is ANQGSEA.

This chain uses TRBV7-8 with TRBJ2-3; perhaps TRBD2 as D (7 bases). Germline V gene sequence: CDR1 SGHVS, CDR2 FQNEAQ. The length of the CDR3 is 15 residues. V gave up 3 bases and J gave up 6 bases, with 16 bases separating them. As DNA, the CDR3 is TGTGCCAGCAGCTTCGGGGGGCGCCGGGTGGATACGCAGTATTTT. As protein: CASSFGGRRVDTQYF.

In DNA form, the CDR3 reads TGTGCCAGCAGCTTAGGGGCGCTCAATCAGCCCCAGCATTTT. It yields the protein CASSLGALNQPQHF. V and J are TRBV7-8 and TRBJ1-5; D uncertain. CDR1 is SGHVS and CDR2 is FQNEAQ in the germline V gene. V lost 1 base to trimming and J lost 3 bases, with 7 bases between them. The CDR3 has 14 residues. Full variable domain (rest looked up from reference TRBV7-8 and TRBJ1-5): GAGVSQSPRYKVAKRGQDVALRCDPISGHVSLFWYQQALGQGPEFLTYFQNEAQLDKSGLPSDRFFAERPEGSVSTLKIQRTQQEDSAVYLCASSLGALNQPQHFGDGTRLSIL.

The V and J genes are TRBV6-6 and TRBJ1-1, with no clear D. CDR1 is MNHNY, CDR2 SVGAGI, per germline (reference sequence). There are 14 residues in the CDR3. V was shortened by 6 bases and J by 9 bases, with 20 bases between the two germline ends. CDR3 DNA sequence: TGTGCCAGCAGCCCCGGCCCGGCCAGGCTTCAAGCTTTCTTT. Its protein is CASSPGPARLQAFF.

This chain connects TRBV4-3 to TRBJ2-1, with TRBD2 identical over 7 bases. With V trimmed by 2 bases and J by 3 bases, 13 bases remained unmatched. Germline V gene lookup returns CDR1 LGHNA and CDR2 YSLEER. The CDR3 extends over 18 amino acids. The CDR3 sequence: CASSQNPLGGSLYNEQFF. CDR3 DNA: TGCGCCAGCAGCCAAAATCCACTGGGCGGGAGTCTCTACAATGAGCAGTTCTTC.

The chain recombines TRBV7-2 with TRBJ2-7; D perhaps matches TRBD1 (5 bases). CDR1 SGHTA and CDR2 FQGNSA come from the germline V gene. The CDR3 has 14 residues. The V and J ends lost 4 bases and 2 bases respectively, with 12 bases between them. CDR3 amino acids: CASSSSGSAYEQYF. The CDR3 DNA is TGTGCCAGCAGCTCGTCAGGGTCCGCCTACGAGCAGTACTTC. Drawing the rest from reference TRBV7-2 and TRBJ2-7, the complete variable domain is GAGVSQSPSNKVTEKGKDVELRCDPISGHTALYWYRQSLGQGLEFLIYFQGNSAPDKSGLPSDRFSAERTGGSVSTLTIQRTQQEDSAVYLCASSSSGSAYEQYFGPGTRLTVT.

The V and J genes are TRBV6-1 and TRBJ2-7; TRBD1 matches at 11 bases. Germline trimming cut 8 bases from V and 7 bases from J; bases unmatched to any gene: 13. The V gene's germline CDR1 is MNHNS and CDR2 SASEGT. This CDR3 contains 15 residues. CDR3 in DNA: TGTGCCAGCCGACCCGGACAGGGGGCGTTCGGGGAGCAGTACTTC. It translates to CASRPGQGAFGEQYF.

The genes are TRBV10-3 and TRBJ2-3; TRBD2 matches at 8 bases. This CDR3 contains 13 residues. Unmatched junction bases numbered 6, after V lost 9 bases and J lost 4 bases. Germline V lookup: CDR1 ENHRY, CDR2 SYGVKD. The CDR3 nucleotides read TGTGCCATGTCAAGCGGGAGCGCAGATACGCAGTATTTT. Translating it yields CAMSSGSADTQYF.

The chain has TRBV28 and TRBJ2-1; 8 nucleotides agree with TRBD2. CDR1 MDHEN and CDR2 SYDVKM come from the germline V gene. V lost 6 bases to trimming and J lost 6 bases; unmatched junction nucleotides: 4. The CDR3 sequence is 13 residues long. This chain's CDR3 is CASRVAGPNEQFF. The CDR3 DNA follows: TGTGCCAGCAGAGTAGCGGGGCCCAATGAGCAGTTCTTC.

CDR3 region: CASSSNAAGGAGYTF. The CDR3 DNA follows: TGTGCCAGCAGCTCGAATGCCGCAGGGGGCGCAGGCTACACCTTC. The chain carries TRBV7-9 and TRBJ1-2; 8 bases are a match to TRBD1. The trim removed 4 bases at V and 8 bases at J, leaving 12 bases unmatched. Germline CDR1 reads SEHNR; CDR2 reads FQNEAQ (reference sequence). This CDR3 is built from 15 residues.

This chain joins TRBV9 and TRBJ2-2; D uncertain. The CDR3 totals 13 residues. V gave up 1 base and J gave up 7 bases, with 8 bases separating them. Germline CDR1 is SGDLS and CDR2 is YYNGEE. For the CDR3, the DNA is TGTGCCAGCAGCGTAAGGCAGGACGGGGAGCTGTTTTTT. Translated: CASSVRQDGELFF.

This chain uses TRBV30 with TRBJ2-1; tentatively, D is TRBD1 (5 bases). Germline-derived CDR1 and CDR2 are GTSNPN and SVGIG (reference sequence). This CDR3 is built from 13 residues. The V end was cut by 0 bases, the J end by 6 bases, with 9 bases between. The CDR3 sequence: CAWSVDSLNEQFF. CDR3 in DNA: TGTGCCTGGAGTGTAGACAGCCTCAATGAGCAGTTCTTC.